This TCR beta chain was found in a study of regulatory T cells in long-lasting Graves disease. This clonotype was counted only a few times. The time point here: newly diagnosed GD, antithyroid drugs for less than 3 months. Making the TCR library involved RNA that had been extracted from PBMCs. An endocrinology department in Xi'an, China, recruited the patients. Germline V gene sequence: CDR1 LNHDA, CDR2 SQIVND (reference sequence). The CDR3 is 20 residues long. V trimming: 2 bases; J trimming: 6 bases; junction bases outside the gene matches: 22. The authors built TCR beta libraries using iRepertoire HTBI primers and Arm-PCR of CDR3 regions. TCRdb recomputed calls from the multiplex PCR reads with MiXCR, one row per CDR3 protein. The profile shows 350,000 to 500,000 distinct CDR3 sequences, around 17% of them singletons. The same data also went into a second study, on T cells in Graves' hyperthyroidism and ophthalmopathy. That source reports: Clinical symptoms, serum thyroxine, TRAb, thyroid ultrasound and orbital computed tomography informed diagnoses.

This chain uses TRBV19 with TRBJ2-1; 7 nucleotides line up with TRBD2. This receptor was taken from a young woman with Graves disease. The material sequenced was peripheral blood mononuclear cells (PBMCs), taken at new diagnosis, from a patient treated with antithyroid drugs. CDR3 residues: CASSIFPRERYNRYANEQFF. The CDR3 DNA is TGTGCCAGTAGTATATTTCCGCGGGAGAGGTATAACCGATATGCCAATGAGCAGTTCTTC. Filled out from reference TRBV19 and TRBJ2-1, the complete variable domain reads DGGITQSPKYLFRKEGQNVTLSCEQNLNHDAMYWYRQDPGQGLRLIYYSQIVNDFQKGDIAEGYSVSREKKESFPLTVTSAQKNPTAFYLCASSIFPRERYNRYANEQFFGPGTRLTVL.